This T cell receptor (beta chain) was found in a study of regulatory T cells in long-lasting Graves disease. Germline loops: CDR1 SGHRS, CDR2 YFSETQ. V gave up 1 base and J gave up 5 bases, with 16 bases separating them. This CDR3 comprises 15 residues. In this sample, this clonotype turned up a few times. Investigators prepared the TCR beta libraries by applying iRepertoire HTBI primers and Arm-PCR of CDR3 regions. Each CDR3 protein is one row after TCRdb ran MiXCR on the multiplex PCR reads. The sample contains 580,000 or so distinct CDR3 sequences, roughly 15% of which appear only once. Indicated time point: newly diagnosed GD, antithyroid drugs for less than 3 months. The TCR library used RNA extracted from PBMCs. The sample was also linked to a second study, of T cells in Graves' hyperthyroidism and ophthalmopathy.

The sample consisted of peripheral blood mononuclear cells (PBMCs), taken at new diagnosis, from a patient treated with antithyroid drugs. The sequence was collected from a man aged 18-30 years with Graves disease. V gene TRBV5-1 combines with J gene TRBJ2-7, with D perhaps TRBD1 or TRBD2 (5 bases each). The DNA of the CDR3 is TGCGCCAGCAGCTTGTGGGGGATGGCAGCCGACGAGCAGTACTTC. Its protein is CASSLWGMAADEQYF.